This note documents a single T cell receptor beta chain sequence. Treatment meaning: around 19 received Ad26.COV2.S at low or high dose, single or two shots; 5 received placebo; per-sample allocation not given. Repertoires come from day 63 after the first vaccine or placebo injection. This entry comes from a study of Ad26.COV2.S vaccination and SARS-CoV-2 variants. Trimming left V 3 bases short and J 4 bases short, with 24 bases between. The CDR3 covers 18 residues. CDR1 is DFQATT and CDR2 is SNEGSKA in the germline V gene (reference sequence). TCRdb keeps only in-frame clones here, not all; method: immunoSEQ multiplex PCR. The sample lists some 400,000 clones, about nine tenths occurring once.

The sample was peripheral blood, taken in a trial of Ad26.COV2.S vaccine versus placebo. J is TRBJ2-2 and V is TRBV20-1; D remains ambiguous. The receptor was isolated from a person aged 18-65 years who received the Ad26.COV2.S COVID-19 vaccine or a placebo. CDR3 in amino acids: CSASRWAGASAGTGELFF. The CDR3 DNA sequence: TGCAGTGCTAGTCGCTGGGCAGGAGCCTCCGCAGGCACCGGGGAGCTGTTTTTT.